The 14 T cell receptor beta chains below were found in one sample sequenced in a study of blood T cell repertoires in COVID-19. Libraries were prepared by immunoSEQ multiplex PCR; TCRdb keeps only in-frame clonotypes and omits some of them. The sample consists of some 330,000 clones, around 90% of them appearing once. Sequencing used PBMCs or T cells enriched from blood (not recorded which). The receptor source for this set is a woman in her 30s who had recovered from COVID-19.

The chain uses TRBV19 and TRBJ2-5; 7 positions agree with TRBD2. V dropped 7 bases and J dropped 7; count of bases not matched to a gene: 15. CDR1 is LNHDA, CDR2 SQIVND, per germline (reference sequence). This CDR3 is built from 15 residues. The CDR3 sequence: CASTGSGTSGLTQYF. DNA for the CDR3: TGTGCCAGTACCGGGAGCGGGACCAGCGGTCTGACCCAGTACTTC.

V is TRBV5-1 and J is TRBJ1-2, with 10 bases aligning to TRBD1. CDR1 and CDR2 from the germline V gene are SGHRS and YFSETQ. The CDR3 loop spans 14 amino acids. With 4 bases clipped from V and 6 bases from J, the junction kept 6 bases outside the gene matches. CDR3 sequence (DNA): TGCGCCAGCAGCCCCTTCGGGACAGGGGATGGCTACACCTTC. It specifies CASSPFGTGDGYTF.

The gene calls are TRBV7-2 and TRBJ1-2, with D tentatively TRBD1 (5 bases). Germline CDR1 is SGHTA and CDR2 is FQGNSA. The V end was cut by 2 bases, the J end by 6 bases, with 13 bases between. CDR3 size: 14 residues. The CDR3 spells CASSLNRYPDGYTF. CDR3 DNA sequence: TGTGCCAGCAGCTTAAACAGGTATCCAGATGGCTACACCTTC. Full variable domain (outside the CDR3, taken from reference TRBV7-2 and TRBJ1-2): GAGVSQSPSNKVTEKGKDVELRCDPISGHTALYWYRQSLGQGLEFLIYFQGNSAPDKSGLPSDRFSAERTGGSVSTLTIQRTQQEDSAVYLCASSLNRYPDGYTFGSGTRLTVV.

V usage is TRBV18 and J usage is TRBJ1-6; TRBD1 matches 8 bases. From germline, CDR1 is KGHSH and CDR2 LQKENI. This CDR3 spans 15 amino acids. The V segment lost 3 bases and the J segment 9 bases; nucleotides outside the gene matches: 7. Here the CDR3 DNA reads TGTGCCAGCTCACCTTACGGACAGGGAGGTTCACCCCTCCACTTT. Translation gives CASSPYGQGGSPLHF.

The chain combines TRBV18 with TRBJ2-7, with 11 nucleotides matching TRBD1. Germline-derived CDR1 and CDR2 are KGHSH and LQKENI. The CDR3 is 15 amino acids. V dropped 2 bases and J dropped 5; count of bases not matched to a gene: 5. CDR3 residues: CASSPVGQGVDEQYF. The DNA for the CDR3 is TGTGCCAGCTCACCAGTGGGACAGGGGGTGGACGAGCAGTACTTC.

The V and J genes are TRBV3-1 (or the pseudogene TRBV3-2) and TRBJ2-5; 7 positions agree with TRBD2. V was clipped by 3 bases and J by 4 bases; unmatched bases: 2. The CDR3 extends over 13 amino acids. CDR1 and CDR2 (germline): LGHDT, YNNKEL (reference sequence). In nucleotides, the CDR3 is TGTGCCAGCAGCCAGCGCGGGAGAGAGACCCAGTACTTC. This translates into CASSQRGRETQYF.

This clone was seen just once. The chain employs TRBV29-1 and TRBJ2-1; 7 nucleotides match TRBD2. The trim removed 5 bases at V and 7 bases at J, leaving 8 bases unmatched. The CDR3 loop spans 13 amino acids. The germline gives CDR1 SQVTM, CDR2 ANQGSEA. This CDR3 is CSVLLGRLNEQFF. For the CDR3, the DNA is TGCAGCGTTCTCCTCGGGAGGCTTAATGAGCAGTTCTTC.

The CDR3 DNA is TGTGCCAGCCTCAGCGAATATAATGAAAAACTGTTTTTT. It encodes CASLSEYNEKLFF. The chain employs TRBV28 and TRBJ1-4; D unresolved. Germline V gene data show CDR1 as MDHEN and CDR2 as SYDVKM. The CDR3 loop spans 13 amino acids. V was clipped by 8 bases and J by 4 bases, with 11 bases between them.

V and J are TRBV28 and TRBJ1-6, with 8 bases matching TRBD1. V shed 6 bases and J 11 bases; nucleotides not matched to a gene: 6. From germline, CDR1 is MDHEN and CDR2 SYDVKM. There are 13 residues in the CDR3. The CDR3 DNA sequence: TGTGCCAGCAGGGACAGGGAAAGTCCACCCCTCCACTTT. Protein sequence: CASRDRESPPLHF.

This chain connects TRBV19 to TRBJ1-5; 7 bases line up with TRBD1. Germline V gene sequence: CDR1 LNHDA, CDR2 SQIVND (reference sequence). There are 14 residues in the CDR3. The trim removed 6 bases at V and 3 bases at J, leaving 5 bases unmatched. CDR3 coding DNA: TGTGCCAGTAGCTGGGGACAGAACAATCAGCCCCAGCATTTT. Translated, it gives CASSWGQNNQPQHF.

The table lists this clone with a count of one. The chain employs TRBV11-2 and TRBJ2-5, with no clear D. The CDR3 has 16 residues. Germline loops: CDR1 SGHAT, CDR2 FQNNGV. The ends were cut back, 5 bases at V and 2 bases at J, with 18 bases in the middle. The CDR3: CASSLSVAAAQETQYF. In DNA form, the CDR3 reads TGTGCCAGCAGCCTCAGCGTTGCGGCCGCGCAAGAGACCCAGTACTTC.

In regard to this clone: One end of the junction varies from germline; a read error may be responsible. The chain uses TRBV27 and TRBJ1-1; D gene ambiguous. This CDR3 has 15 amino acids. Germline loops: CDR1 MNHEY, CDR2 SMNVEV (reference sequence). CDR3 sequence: CASSVSRSGNTEAFF. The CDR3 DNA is TGTGCCAGCAGTGTATCACGGTCGGGGAACACTGAAGCTTTCTTT.

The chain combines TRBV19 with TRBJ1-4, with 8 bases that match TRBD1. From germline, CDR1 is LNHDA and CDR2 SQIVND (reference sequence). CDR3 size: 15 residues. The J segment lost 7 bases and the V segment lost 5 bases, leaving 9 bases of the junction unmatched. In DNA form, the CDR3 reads TGTGCCAGTAGTGTCGGACAGGGTGTTCCTGAAAAACTGTTTTTT. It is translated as CASSVGQGVPEKLFF.

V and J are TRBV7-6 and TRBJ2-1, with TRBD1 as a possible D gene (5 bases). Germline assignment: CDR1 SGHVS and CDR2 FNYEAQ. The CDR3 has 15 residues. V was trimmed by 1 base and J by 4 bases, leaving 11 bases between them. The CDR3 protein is CASSLEGQGYNEQFF. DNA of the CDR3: TGTGCCAGCAGCTTAGAAGGGCAGGGTTACAATGAGCAGTTCTTC.